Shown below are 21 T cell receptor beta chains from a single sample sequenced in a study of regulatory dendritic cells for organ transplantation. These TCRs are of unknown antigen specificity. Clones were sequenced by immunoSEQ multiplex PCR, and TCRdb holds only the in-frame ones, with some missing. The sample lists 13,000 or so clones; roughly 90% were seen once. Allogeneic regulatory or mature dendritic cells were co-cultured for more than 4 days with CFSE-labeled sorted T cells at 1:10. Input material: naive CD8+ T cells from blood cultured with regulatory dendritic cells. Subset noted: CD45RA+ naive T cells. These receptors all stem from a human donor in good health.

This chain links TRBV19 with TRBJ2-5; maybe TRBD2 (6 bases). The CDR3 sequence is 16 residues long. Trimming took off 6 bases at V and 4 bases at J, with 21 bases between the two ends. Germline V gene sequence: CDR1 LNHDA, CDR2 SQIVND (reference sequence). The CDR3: CASSRGTLESGETQYF. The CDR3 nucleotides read TGTGCCAGTAGCAGAGGGACTTTAGAGTCGGGAGAGACCCAGTACTTC.

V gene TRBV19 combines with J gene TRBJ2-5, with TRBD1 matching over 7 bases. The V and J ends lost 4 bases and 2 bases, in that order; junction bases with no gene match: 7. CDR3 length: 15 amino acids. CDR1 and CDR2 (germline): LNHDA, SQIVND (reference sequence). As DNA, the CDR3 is TGTGCCAGTAGTACCTGGACAGGACTTCAAGAGACCCAGTACTTC. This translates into CASSTWTGLQETQYF.

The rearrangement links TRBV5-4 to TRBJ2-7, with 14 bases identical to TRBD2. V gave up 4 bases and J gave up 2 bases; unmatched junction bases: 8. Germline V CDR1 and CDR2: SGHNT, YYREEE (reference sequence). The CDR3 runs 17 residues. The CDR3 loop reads CASSHGLAGGLTYEQYF. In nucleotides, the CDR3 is TGTGCCAGCAGCCATGGACTAGCGGGAGGATTAACCTACGAGCAGTACTTC.

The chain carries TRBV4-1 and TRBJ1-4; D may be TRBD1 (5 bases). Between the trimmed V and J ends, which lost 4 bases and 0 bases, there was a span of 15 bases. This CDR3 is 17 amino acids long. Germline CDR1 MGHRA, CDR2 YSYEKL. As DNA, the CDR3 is TGCGCCAGCAGCCCACCCCGATGGGGGGCAACTAATGAAAAACTGTTTTTT. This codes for CASSPPRWGATNEKLFF.

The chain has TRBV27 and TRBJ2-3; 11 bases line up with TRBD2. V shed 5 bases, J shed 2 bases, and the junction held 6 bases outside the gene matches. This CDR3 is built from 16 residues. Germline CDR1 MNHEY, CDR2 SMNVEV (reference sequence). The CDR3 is CASSLISGGATDTQYF. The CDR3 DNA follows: TGTGCCAGCAGTCTTATTAGCGGGGGGGCCACAGATACGCAGTATTTT.

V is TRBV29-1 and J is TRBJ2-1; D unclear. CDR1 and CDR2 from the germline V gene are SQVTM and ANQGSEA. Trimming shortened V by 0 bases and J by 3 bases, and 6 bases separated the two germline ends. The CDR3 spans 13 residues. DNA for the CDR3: TGCAGCGTTGAAGATCCGTTCTACAATGAGCAGTTCTTC. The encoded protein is CSVEDPFYNEQFF.

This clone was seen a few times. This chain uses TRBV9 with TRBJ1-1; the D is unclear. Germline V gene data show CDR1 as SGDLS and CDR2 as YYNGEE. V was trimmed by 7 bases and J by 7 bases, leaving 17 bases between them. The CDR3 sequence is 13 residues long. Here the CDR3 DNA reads TGTGCCAGCGGTCCCGGTTGGTTGGGTGAAGCTTTCTTT. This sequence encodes CASGPGWLGEAFF.

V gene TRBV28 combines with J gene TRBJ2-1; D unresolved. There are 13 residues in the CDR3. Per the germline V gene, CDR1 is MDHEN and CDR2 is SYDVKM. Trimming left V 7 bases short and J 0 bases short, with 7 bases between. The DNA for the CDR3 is TGTGCCAGCACAGCGAACTCCTACAATGAGCAGTTCTTC. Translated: CASTANSYNEQFF.

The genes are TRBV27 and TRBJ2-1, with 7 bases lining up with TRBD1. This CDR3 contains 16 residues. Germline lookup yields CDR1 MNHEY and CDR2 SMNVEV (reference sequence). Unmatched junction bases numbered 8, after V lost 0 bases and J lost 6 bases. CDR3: CASSLSNTGETNEQFF. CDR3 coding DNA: TGTGCCAGCAGTTTATCTAACACAGGGGAAACCAATGAGCAGTTCTTC.

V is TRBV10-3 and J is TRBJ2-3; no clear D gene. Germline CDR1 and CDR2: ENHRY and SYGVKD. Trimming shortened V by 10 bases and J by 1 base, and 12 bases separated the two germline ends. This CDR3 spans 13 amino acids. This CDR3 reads CASGPGGTDTQYF. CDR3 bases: TGTGCCAGCGGACCGGGTGGCACAGATACGCAGTATTTT.

The CDR3 bases are TGTGCCAGCAGCCCAGGGGGGCCTGGGCCCCAGCATTTT. It specifies CASSPGGPGPQHF. The chain is built from TRBV14 and TRBJ1-5; 7 bases align to TRBD1. CDR1 and CDR2 from the germline V gene are SGHDN and FVKESK. CDR3 size: 13 residues. The ends lost 4 bases at V and 9 bases at J; junction bases unmatched: 6.

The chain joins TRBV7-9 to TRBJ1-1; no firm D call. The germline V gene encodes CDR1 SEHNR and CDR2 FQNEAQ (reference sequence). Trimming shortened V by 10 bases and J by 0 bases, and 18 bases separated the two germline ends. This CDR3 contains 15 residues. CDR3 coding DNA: TGTGCCACCGGAACGGCGGGGATATTGAACACTGAAGCTTTCTTT. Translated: CATGTAGILNTEAFF.

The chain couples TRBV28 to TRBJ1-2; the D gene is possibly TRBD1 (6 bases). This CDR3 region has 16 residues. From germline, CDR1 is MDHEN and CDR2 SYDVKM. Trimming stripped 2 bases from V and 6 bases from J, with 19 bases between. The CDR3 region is CASSLALDGGPDGYTF. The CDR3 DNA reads TGTGCCAGCAGTTTAGCTTTAGATGGGGGGCCGGATGGCTACACCTTC.

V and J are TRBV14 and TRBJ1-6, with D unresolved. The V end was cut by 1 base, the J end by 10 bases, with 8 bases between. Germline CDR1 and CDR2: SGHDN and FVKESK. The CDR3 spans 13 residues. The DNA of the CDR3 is TGTGCCAGCAGCCAAGTGTCCGGCTCACCCCTCCACTTT. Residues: CASSQVSGSPLHF. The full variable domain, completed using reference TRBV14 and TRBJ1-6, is EAGVTQFPSHSVIEKGQTVTLRCDPISGHDNLYWYRRVMGKEIKFLLHFVKESKQDESGMPNNRFLAERTGGTYSTLKVQPAELEDSGVYFCASSQVSGSPLHFGNGTRLTVT.

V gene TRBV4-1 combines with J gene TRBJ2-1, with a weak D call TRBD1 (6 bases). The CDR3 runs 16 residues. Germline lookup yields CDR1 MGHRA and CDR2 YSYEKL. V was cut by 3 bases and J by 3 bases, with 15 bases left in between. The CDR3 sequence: CASSQAKRDNYNEQFF. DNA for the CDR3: TGCGCCAGCAGCCAGGCGAAACGGGACAACTACAATGAGCAGTTCTTC.

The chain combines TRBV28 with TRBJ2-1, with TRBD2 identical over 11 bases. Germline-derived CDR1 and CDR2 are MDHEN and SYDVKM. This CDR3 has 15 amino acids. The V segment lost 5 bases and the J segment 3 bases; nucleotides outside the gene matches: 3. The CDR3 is CASSTGLAGYNEQFF. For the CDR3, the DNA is TGTGCCAGCAGTACCGGACTAGCGGGCTACAATGAGCAGTTCTTC.

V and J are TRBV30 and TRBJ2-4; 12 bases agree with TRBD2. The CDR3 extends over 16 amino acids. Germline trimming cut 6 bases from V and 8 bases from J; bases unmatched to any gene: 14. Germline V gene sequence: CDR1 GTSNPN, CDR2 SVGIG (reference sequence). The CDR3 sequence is CACTGTSGRRADIQYF. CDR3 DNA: TGTGCCTGTACCGGGACTAGCGGGCGCCGAGCGGACATTCAGTACTTC.

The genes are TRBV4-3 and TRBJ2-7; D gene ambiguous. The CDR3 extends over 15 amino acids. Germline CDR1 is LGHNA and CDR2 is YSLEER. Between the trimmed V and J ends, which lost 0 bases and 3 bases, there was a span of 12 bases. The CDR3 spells CASSQDRGRSYEQYF. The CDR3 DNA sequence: TGCGCCAGCAGCCAAGATCGAGGCAGAAGCTACGAGCAGTACTTC.

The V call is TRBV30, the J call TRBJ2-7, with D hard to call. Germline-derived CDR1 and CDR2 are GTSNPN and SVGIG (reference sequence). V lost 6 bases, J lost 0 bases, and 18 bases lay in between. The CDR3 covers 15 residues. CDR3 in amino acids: CACSLLSGYSYEQYF. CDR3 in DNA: TGTGCCTGCTCTCTATTGTCAGGTTACTCCTACGAGCAGTACTTC.

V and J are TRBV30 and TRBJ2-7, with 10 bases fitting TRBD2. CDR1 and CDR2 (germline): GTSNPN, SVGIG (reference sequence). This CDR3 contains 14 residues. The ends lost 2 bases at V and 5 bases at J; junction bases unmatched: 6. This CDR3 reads CAWSRAGGPNEQYF. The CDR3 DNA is TGTGCCTGGAGTAGAGCGGGAGGGCCCAACGAGCAGTACTTC.

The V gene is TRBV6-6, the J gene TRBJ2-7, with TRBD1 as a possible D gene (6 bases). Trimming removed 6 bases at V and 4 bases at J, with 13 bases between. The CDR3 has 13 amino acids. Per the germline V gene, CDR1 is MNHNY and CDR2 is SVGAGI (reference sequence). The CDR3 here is CASSPGQIYEQYF. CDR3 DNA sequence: TGTGCCAGCAGCCCGGGACAAATTTACGAGCAGTACTTC.